This is a list of T cell receptor beta chains from one sample in a study of blood T cell repertoires in COVID-19. The protocol was immunoSEQ multiplex PCR, while the TCRdb copy is restricted to in-frame clones and leaves out a portion. This sample yields 49,000 or so clones, of which around 90% are seen a single time; about 6.7% belongs to the top ten. The sequencing input was peripheral blood. The receptors were sampled from a man between 50 and 59 years old with active COVID-19. Each CDR3 is given with its conserved first and last residue. D genes are given only for firm matches. Size is stated for part of the rows, as once, few or many counts, or as a class when the clone is expanded.

NA,NA,TRBV6-5,TRBJ2-7,CASSYYRGYEQYF,TGTGCCAGCAGTTATTACCGGGGTTACGAGCAGTACTTC
TRBD1,NA,TRBV6-6,TRBJ1-2,CASSGQSLQGADGYTF,TGTGCCAGCAGTGGTCAGTCCTTACAGGGGGCTGATGGCTACACCTTC
TRBD1,NA,TRBV5-1,TRBJ1-1,CASSKDRPNTEAFF,TGCGCCAGCAGCAAGGACAGGCCGAACACTGAAGCTTTCTTT
NA,NA,TRBV5-4,TRBJ2-7,CASSPEAPYEQYF,TGTGCCAGCAGCCCGGAGGCGCCCTACGAGCAGTACTTC
NA,NA,TRBV30,TRBJ1-2,CAWSGSGGYTF,TGTGCCTGGAGTGGATCGGGTGGCTACACCTTC
NA,NA,TRBV4-1,TRBJ2-3,CASSSTGSIDTQYF,TGCGCCAGCAGCTCTACCGGGAGCATAGATACGCAGTATTTT
TRBD2,NA,TRBV5-4,TRBJ2-2,CASGPVTSGRVTGELFF,TGTGCCAGCGGACCAGTTACTAGCGGGAGAGTCACCGGGGAGCTGTTTTTT
NA,NA,TRBV5-4,TRBJ1-5,CASSAGSNQPQHF,TGTGCCAGCAGCGCAGGGAGCAATCAGCCCCAGCATTTT
TRBD2,NA,TRBV4-3,TRBJ2-5,CASSQGISGAVETQYF,TGCGCCAGCAGCCAAGGGATTAGCGGGGCGGTAGAGACCCAGTACTTC
TRBD2,NA,TRBV5-1,TRBJ2-7,CASSFQSGTSGGAWDEQYF,TGCGCCAGCAGCTTCCAGTCCGGGACTAGCGGGGGGGCCTGGGACGAGCAGTACTTC
NA,NA,TRBV4-1,TRBJ1-3,CASSLRGTSSGNTIYF,TGCGCCAGCAGCCTTAGGGGGACATCCTCTGGAAACACCATATATTTT
NA,NA,TRBV7-8,TRBJ2-7,CASRPQRSSYEQYF,TGTGCCAGCAGACCTCAGAGGAGCTCCTACGAGCAGTACTTC
NA,NA,TRBV29-1,TRBJ1-1,CSVARGTEAFF,TGCAGCGTTGCGCGAGGCACTGAAGCTTTCTTT
TRBD1,NA,TRBV4-1,TRBJ2-7,CASSRGDRADYEQYF,TGCGCCAGCAGCCGAGGGGACAGGGCGGACTACGAGCAGTACTTC
TRBD1,NA,TRBV27,TRBJ1-1,CASSLPGGSTEAFF,TGTGCCAGCAGCCTGCCAGGGGGGAGCACTGAAGCTTTCTTT
NA,NA,TRBV14,TRBJ1-4,CASSQDRLEAANEKLFF,TGTGCCAGCAGCCAAGATCGGTTGGAGGCAGCTAATGAAAAACTGTTTTTT
NA,NA,TRBV15,TRBJ1-1,CATSRDPLGGAEAFF,TGTGCCACCAGCAGAGATCCCTTAGGTGGAGCTGAAGCTTTCTTT
NA,NA,TRBV19,TRBJ1-5,CASSTKGNQPQHF,TGTGCCAGTAGTACCAAGGGGAATCAGCCCCAGCATTTT
TRBD2,NA,TRBV18,TRBJ2-3,CASSPPRGGPADTQYF,TGTGCCAGCTCACCACCGAGGGGAGGGCCTGCAGATACGCAGTATTTT
NA,NA,TRBV6-5,TRBJ2-1,CASSYSIAPNEQFF,TGTGCCAGCAGTTACTCGATAGCGCCCAATGAGCAGTTCTTC
TRBD2,NA,TRBV9,TRBJ2-1,CASSDRLAGGNEQFF,TGTGCCAGCAGCGACCGACTAGCGGGGGGCAATGAGCAGTTCTTC
NA,NA,TRBV12-3/TRBV12-4,TRBJ1-3,CASSWGLGNTIYF,TGTGCCAGCAGCTGGGGACTTGGAAACACCATATATTTT
TRBD1,NA,TRBV4-1,TRBJ2-1,CASSSGQIYNEQFF,TGCGCCAGCAGCTCGGGACAGATCTACAATGAGCAGTTCTTC
TRBD1,NA,TRBV6-6,TRBJ1-2,CASSREQGDGYTF,TGTGCCAGCAGCCGCGAACAGGGGGATGGCTACACCTTC
NA,NA,TRBV7-2,TRBJ2-1,CASSFGGWGSYNEQFF,TGTGCCAGCAGCTTCGGGGGATGGGGCTCCTACAATGAGCAGTTCTTC
TRBD1,NA,TRBV7-2,TRBJ2-5,CASSRDSVRGTQYF,TGTGCCAGCAGCCGGGACAGTGTAAGGGGGACCCAGTACTTC
NA,NA,TRBV7-8,TRBJ1-1,CASSLFSGPSTEAFF,TGTGCCAGCAGCTTATTTTCAGGGCCGAGCACTGAAGCTTTCTTT
NA,NA,TRBV12-3/TRBV12-4,TRBJ2-5,CASSFSSLETQYF,TGTGCCAGCAGTTTTAGTAGCTTGGAGACCCAGTACTTC
NA,once,TRBV19,TRBJ2-1,CASRSYNEQFF,TGTGCCAGTCGGTCCTACAATGAGCAGTTCTTC
NA,NA,TRBV5-1,TRBJ2-1,CASSYGLPGGRDEQFF,TGCGCCAGCAGCTACGGCCTTCCGGGGGGCAGGGATGAGCAGTTCTTC
NA,NA,TRBV29-1,TRBJ2-1,CSVVTQFLTVNNEQFF,TGCAGCGTTGTTACCCAGTTCTTGACAGTTAACAATGAGCAGTTCTTC
TRBD1,NA,TRBV6-5,TRBJ2-5,CASSPGDRVQETQYF,TGTGCCAGCAGCCCCGGGGACAGGGTTCAAGAGACCCAGTACTTC
TRBD1,NA,TRBV6-5,TRBJ1-5,CASSYRTGRNQPQHF,TGTGCCAGCAGTTATCGGACAGGGCGCAATCAGCCCCAGCATTTT
NA,NA,TRBV9,TRBJ1-2,CASSANGGYGYTF,TGTGCCAGCAGCGCCAACGGGGGCTATGGCTACACCTTC
NA,once,TRBV3-1/TRBV3-2,TRBJ1-5,CASSQEKGDFLLRGQPQHF,TGTGCCAGCAGCCAAGAGAAAGGCGACTTCCTCCTAAGGGGGCAGCCCCAGCATTTT
NA,NA,TRBV13,TRBJ1-4,CASSRFLVSTYRDEKLFF,TGTGCCAGCAGCCGATTTCTCGTTTCTACCTATCGGGATGAAAAACTGTTTTTT
NA,NA,TRBV3-1/TRBV3-2,TRBJ1-5,CASSQDPNQPQHF,TGTGCCAGCAGCCAAGACCCGAATCAGCCCCAGCATTTT
NA,once,TRBV12-3/TRBV12-4,TRBJ2-1,CASSSQIEQFF,TGTGCCAGCAGTTCCCAAATTGAGCAGTTCTTC
TRBD2,NA,TRBV6-1,TRBJ2-6,CASSDVAGRSERANVLTF,TGTGCCAGCAGTGATGTAGCGGGCCGGAGTGAGCGGGCCAACGTCCTGACTTTC
TRBD2,NA,TRBV7-8,TRBJ2-2,CASSLALRRESGYTGELFF,TGTGCCAGCAGCTTAGCGCTGAGGCGGGAGAGCGGGTACACCGGGGAGCTGTTTTTT
NA,NA,TRBV7-9,TRBJ2-1,CASSGQIDEQFF,TGTGCCAGCAGCGGACAGATTGATGAGCAGTTCTTC
TRBD2,NA,TRBV20-1,TRBJ2-1,CSASSSGNNNEQFF,TGCAGTGCTAGTAGCAGCGGGAATAACAATGAGCAGTTCTTC
TRBD2,few,TRBV18,TRBJ2-7,CASSPGLASIDEQYF,TGTGCCAGCTCACCAGGACTAGCGAGTATTGACGAGCAGTACTTC
TRBD1,few,TRBV2,TRBJ1-5,CASSGQGRNQPQHF,TGTGCCAGCAGTGGACAGGGCCGAAATCAGCCCCAGCATTTT
NA,NA,TRBV7-8,TRBJ1-5,CASSLDVGGISQPQHF,TGTGCCAGCAGCTTAGACGTGGGAGGGATTTCGCAGCCCCAGCATTTT
NA,NA,TRBV6-2/TRBV6-3,TRBJ1-5,CASSLTRQPQHF,TGTGCCAGCAGTTTGACACGACAGCCCCAGCATTTT
TRBD1,NA,TRBV19,TRBJ1-6,CASSSSTGRNSPLHF,TGTGCCAGTAGCTCTTCGACAGGGAGGAATTCACCCCTCCACTTT